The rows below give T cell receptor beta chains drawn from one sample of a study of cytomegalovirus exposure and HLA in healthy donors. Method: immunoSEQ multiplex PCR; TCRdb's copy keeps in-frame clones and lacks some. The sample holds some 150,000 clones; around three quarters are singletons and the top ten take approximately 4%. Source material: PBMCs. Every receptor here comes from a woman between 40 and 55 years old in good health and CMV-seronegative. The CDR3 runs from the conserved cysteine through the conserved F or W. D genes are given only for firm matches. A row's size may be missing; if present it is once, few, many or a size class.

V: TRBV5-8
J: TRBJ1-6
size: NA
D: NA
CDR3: CASSLRNSPLHF
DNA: TGTGCCAGCAGCCTCCGGAATTCACCCCTCCACTTT

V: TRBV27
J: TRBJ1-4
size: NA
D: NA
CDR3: CASSTTGGAANEKLFF
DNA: TGTGCCAGCAGCACTACGGGGGGCGCGGCTAATGAAAAACTGTTTTTT

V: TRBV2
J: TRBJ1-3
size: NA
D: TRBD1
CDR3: CASTREGGQGSSGNTIYF
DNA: TGTGCCAGCACTAGAGAAGGGGGACAGGGGAGTTCTGGAAACACCATATATTTT

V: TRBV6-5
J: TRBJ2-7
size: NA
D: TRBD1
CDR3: CASTQTGALINEQYF
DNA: TGTGCCAGCACCCAGACAGGGGCTTTGATAAACGAGCAGTACTTC

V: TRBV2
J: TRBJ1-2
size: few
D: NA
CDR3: CASSGDSSPNGYTF
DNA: TGTGCCAGCAGTGGCGACAGTTCCCCCAATGGCTACACCTTC

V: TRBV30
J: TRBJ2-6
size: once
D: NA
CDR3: CAWSFTGANVLTF
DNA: TGTGCCTGGAGTTTCACTGGGGCCAACGTCCTGACTTTC

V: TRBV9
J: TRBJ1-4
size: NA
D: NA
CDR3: CASSVGGLEEKLFF
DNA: TGTGCCAGCAGCGTAGGGGGGCTGGAAGAAAAACTGTTTTTT

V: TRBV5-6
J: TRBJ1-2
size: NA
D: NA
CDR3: CASSFGGLNYGYTF
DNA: TGTGCCAGCAGCTTCGGGGGGTTAAACTATGGCTACACCTTC

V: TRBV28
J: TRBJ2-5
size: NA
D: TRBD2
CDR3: CASRQYGTLAGGIETQYF
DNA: TGTGCCAGCAGACAATACGGAACCCTAGCGGGGGGAATAGAGACCCAGTACTTC

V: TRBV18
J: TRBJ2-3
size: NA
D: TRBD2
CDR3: CASSPPGTSGGADTQYF
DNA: TGTGCCAGCTCACCACCGGGGACTAGCGGGGGGGCAGATACGCAGTATTTT

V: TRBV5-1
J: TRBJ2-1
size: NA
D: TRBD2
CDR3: CASSRGKLAGGPGNEQFF
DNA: TGCGCCAGCAGCAGGGGGAAACTAGCGGGAGGGCCGGGGAATGAGCAGTTCTTC

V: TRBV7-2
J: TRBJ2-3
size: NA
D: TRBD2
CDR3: CASSQTSGETDTQYF
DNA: TGTGCCAGCAGCCAAACTAGCGGGGAAACAGATACGCAGTATTTT

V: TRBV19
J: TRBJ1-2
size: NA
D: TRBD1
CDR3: CASSMEQGPFPGYTF
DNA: TGTGCCAGTAGTATGGAACAGGGGCCTTTTCCTGGCTACACCTTC

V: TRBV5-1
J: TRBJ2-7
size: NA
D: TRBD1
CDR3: CASSETGANAYEQYF
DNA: TGCGCCAGCAGCGAGACAGGGGCCAATGCCTACGAGCAGTACTTC

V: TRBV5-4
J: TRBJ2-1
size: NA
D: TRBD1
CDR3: CATSGQNYDEQFF
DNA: TGTGCCACCTCGGGACAGAATTACGATGAGCAGTTCTTC

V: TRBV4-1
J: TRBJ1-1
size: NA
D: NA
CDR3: CASSRLEVGGTEAFF
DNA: TGCGCCAGCAGCCGACTCGAGGTCGGGGGAACTGAAGCTTTCTTT

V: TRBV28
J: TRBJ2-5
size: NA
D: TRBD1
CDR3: CASSNPRTGFGETQYF
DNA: TGTGCCAGCAGTAACCCCCGGACAGGTTTTGGAGAGACCCAGTACTTC

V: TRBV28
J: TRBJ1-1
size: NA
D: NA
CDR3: CASRTRTENTEAFF
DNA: TGTGCCAGCAGAACCCGGACAGAGAACACTGAAGCTTTCTTT

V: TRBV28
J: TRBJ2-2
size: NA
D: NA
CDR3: CASWPQGKAGELFF
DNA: TGTGCCAGCTGGCCACAGGGCAAGGCCGGGGAGCTGTTTTTT

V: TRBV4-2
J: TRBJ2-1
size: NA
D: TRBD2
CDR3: CASSQDTSGGANEQFF
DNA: TGTGCCAGCAGCCAAGATACTAGCGGGGGGGCCAATGAGCAGTTCTTC

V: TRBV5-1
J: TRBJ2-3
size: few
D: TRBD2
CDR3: CASSVGGDLTDTQYF
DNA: TGCGCCAGCAGCGTTGGGGGGGACCTAACAGATACGCAGTATTTT

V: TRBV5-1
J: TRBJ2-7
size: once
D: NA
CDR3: CASSSDKYEQYF
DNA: TGCGCCAGCAGCTCGGACAAATACGAGCAGTACTTC

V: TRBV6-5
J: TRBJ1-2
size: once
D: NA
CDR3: CASPRGTYGYTF
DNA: TGTGCCAGCCCTAGGGGGACCTATGGCTACACCTTC

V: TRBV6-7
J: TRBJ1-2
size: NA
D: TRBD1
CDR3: CASSPRDREGGNGYTF
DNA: TGTGCCAGCAGTCCCCGGGACAGGGAAGGAGGCAATGGCTACACCTTC

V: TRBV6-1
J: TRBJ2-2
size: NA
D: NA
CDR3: CASGLKDFGELFF
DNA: TGTGCCAGCGGACTCAAAGACTTCGGGGAGCTGTTTTTT

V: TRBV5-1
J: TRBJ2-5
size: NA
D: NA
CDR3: CASSSYQETQYF
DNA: TGCGCCAGCAGCTCTTACCAAGAGACCCAGTACTTC

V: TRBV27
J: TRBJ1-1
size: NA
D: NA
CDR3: CASNLIGGGHNTEAFF
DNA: TGTGCCAGCAATCTTATTGGGGGGGGGCACAACACTGAAGCTTTCTTT

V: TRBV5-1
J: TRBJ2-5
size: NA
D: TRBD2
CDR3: CASSLMSGGARETQYF
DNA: TGCGCCAGCAGCTTGATGAGCGGGGGGGCCCGAGAGACCCAGTACTTC

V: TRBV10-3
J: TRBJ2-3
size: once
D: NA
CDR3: CAISEFGGDTQYF
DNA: TGTGCCATCAGTGAATTCGGGGGAGATACGCAGTATTTT

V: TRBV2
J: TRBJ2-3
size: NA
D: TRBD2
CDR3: CASSERESGTDTQYF
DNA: TGTGCCAGCAGTGAGCGGGAGTCCGGGACAGATACGCAGTATTTT

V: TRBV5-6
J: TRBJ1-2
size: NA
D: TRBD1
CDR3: CASSRTGGDYGYTF
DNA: TGTGCCAGCAGCCGGACAGGGGGCGACTATGGCTACACCTTC

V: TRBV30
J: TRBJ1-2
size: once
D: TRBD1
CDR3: CAWSQTGRLRNGYTF
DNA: TGTGCCTGGAGTCAGACAGGGAGATTACGGAATGGCTACACCTTC

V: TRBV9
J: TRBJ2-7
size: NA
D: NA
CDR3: CASSPDKNF
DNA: TGTGCCAGCAGCCCGGACAAGAACTTC

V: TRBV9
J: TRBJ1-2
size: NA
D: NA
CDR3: CASSVADGVNTF
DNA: TGTGCCAGCAGCGTAGCCGACGGGGTCAACACCTTC

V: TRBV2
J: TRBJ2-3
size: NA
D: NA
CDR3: CASKQLVNTQYF
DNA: TGTGCCAGCAAACAGTTGGTGAATACGCAGTATTTT

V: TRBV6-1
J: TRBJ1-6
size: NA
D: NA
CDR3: CASSERAGQPSPLHF
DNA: TGTGCCAGCAGTGAAAGGGCCGGACAGCCCTCACCCCTCCACTTT

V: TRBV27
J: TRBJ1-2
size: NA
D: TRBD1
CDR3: CASSLTPSTGVYGYTF
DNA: TGTGCCAGCAGCCTTACCCCTTCGACAGGGGTCTATGGCTACACCTTC

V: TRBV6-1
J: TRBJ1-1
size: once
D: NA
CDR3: CASSEAGGEAFF
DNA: TGTGCCAGCAGTGAAGCCGGCGGTGAAGCTTTCTTT

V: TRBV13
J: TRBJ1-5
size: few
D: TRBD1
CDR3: CASSLEGQGISGHQPQHF
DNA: TGTGCCAGCAGCTTAGAGGGACAGGGGATTAGCGGGCATCAGCCCCAGCATTTT

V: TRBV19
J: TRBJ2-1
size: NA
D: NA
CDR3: CASSIPEQGENEQFF
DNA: TGTGCCAGTAGTATTCCTGAGCAGGGTGAAAATGAGCAGTTCTTC

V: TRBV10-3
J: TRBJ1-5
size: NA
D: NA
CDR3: CAISEAGKPGQPQHF
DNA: TGTGCCATCAGTGAGGCGGGGAAGCCTGGCCAGCCCCAGCATTTT

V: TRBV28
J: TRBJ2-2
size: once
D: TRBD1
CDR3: CASSSPNMLTGTDTGELFF
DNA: TGTGCCAGCAGTTCTCCCAACATGCTGACAGGGACCGACACCGGGGAGCTGTTTTTT

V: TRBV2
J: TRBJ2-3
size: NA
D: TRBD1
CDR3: CASRSGQGGSTDTQYF
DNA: TGTGCCAGCAGATCCGGACAGGGGGGATCCACAGATACGCAGTATTTT

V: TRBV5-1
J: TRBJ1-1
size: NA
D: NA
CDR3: CASKGGDMNTEAFF
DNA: TGCGCCAGCAAAGGGGGGGACATGAACACTGAAGCTTTCTTT

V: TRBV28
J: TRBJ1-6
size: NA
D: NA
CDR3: CASSSPGDYNSPLHF
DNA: TGTGCCAGCAGTTCGCCAGGGGATTATAATTCACCCCTCCACTTT

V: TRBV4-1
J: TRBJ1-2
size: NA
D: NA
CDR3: CASSHTAIRYGYTF
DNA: TGCGCCAGCAGCCACACAGCCATACGGTATGGCTACACCTTC

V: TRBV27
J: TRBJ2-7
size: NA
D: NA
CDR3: CASIPTPGGQEPYEQYF
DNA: TGTGCCAGCATCCCCACCCCCGGAGGGCAGGAGCCCTACGAGCAGTACTTC

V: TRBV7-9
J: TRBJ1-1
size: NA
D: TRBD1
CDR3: CASSPTGTGLRNTEAFF
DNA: TGTGCCAGCAGCCCAACCGGGACAGGGTTGAGGAACACTGAAGCTTTCTTT